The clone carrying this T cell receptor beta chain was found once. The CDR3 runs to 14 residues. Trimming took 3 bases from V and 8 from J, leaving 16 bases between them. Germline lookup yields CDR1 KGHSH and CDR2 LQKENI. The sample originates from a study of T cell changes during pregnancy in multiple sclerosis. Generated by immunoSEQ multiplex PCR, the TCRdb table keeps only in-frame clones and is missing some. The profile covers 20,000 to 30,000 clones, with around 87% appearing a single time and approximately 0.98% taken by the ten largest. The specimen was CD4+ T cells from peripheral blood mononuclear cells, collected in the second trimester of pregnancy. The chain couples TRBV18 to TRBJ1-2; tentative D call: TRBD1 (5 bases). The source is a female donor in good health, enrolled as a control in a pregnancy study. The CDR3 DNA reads TGTGCCAGCTCACCTTCCGTCTCAAGGGGAGGCTACACCTTC. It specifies CASSPSVSRGGYTF.